A single sample gave rise to the 30 T cell receptor beta chains below, sequenced in a study of vaccination effects on CD4 cells after COVID-19. The method was immunoSEQ multiplex PCR; TCRdb's version includes in-frame clones alone and lacks a portion of them. Of 26,000 or so clones in the sample, 55% to 75% were seen once. Before sequencing took place, the ViraFEST assay used viral peptide pools to expand antigen-specific CD4+ T cells. Scientists isolated CD4+ T cells after a roughly ten-day culture period ended. Recipients of the vaccine had no prior SARS-CoV-2 infection and negative nucleocapsid antibodies. Antigens for these TCRs are unknown. This specimen was CD4+ T cells from PBMCs cultured with SARS-CoV-2 spike peptides, taken before COVID-19 vaccination. The receptor source for this set is a human donor who received a COVID-19 vaccine.

This clone was detected once. V and J are TRBV25-1 and TRBJ1-1, with a tentative D call TRBD1 (5 bases). V was pared by 6 bases and J by 1 base, with 21 bases between. Germline values: CDR1 MGHDK, CDR2 SYGVNS. The CDR3 loop spans 17 amino acids. CDR3 sequence (DNA): TGTGCCAGCAGACCCCCTCGGGGCAGGGTCGGGAACACTGAAGCTTTCTTT. Amino acid sequence: CASRPPRGRVGNTEAFF.

This clone was seen a single time. The genes are TRBV6-5 and TRBJ1-2, with 12 positions matching TRBD1. Germline trimming cut 6 bases from V and 4 bases from J; bases unmatched to any gene: 6. CDR1 and CDR2 from the germline V gene are MNHEY and SVGAGI. The CDR3 loop spans 15 amino acids. The CDR3 is CASRNMGQGAYGYTF. In DNA, the CDR3 is TGTGCCAGCAGGAACATGGGACAGGGGGCCTATGGCTACACCTTC.

For this clone: Different DNA sequences within this sample yield the same CDR3. V usage is TRBV27 and J usage is TRBJ2-5; D is ambiguous. V lost 3 bases and J lost 5, with 10 bases in between. Germline values: CDR1 MNHEY, CDR2 SMNVEV (reference sequence). This CDR3 comprises 13 residues. CDR3 sequence: CASSFRVRETQYF. DNA for the CDR3: TGTGCCAGCAGTTTTAGGGTACGCGAGACCCAGTACTTC.

By share of the sample, this clone is medium-sized. V usage is TRBV3-1 (or the pseudogene TRBV3-2) and J usage is TRBJ1-1; D remains ambiguous. Between the trimmed V and J ends, which lost 3 bases and 3 bases, there was a span of 17 bases. CDR1 and CDR2 from the germline V gene are LGHDT and YNNKEL (reference sequence). The CDR3 has 16 residues. CDR3 bases: TGTGCCAGCAGCCAGTACTCGGGCCCTAGGGACACTGAAGCTTTCTTT. Protein: CASSQYSGPRDTEAFF.

This clone came up once. The chain recombines TRBV27 with TRBJ2-4; 8 bases fit TRBD1. CDR3 size: 18 residues. V lost 8 bases, J lost 1 base, and 16 bases stayed unmatched. Germline assignment: CDR1 MNHEY and CDR2 SMNVEV (reference sequence). CDR3 amino acids: CASRNRGMGAGAKNIQYF. DNA of the CDR3: TGTGCCAGCCGTAACAGGGGGATGGGAGCAGGGGCCAAAAACATTCAGTACTTC.

This chain joins TRBV29-1 and TRBJ2-3; no definite D call. The ends were cut back, 5 bases at V and 4 bases at J, with 10 bases in the middle. The CDR3 is made up of 12 amino acids. In germline, CDR1 is SQVTM, CDR2 ANQGSEA. The CDR3 nucleotides read TGCAGCGTTAGTTGGCCTTCAGATACGCAGTATTTT. Translated: CSVSWPSDTQYF.

J is TRBJ1-1 and V is TRBV7-9, with D possibly being TRBD1 (5 bases). CDR3 size: 16 residues. The V end was cut by 4 bases, the J end by 1 base, with 16 bases between. The V gene's germline CDR1 is SEHNR and CDR2 FQNEAQ (reference sequence). CDR3 in amino acids: CASSYLFGATNTEAFF. CDR3 DNA sequence: TGTGCCAGCAGCTACTTATTCGGGGCTACGAACACTGAAGCTTTCTTT. The full variable domain, in which reference TRBV7-9 and TRBJ1-1 provide the parts outside the CDR3, is DTGVSQNPRHKITKRGQNVTFRCDPISEHNRLYWYRQTLGQGPEFLTYFQNEAQLEKSRLLSDRFSAERPKGSFSTLEIQRTEQGDSAMYLCASSYLFGATNTEAFFGQGTRLTVV.

This clone has a handful of counts. The chain is built from TRBV5-4 and TRBJ1-2; TRBD1 matches 7 bases. The J segment lost 4 bases and the V segment lost 2 bases, leaving 5 bases of the junction unmatched. The CDR3 has 14 residues. Germline V gene lookup returns CDR1 SGHNT and CDR2 YYREEE (reference sequence). CDR3: CASSFGQAVYGYTF. The CDR3 DNA sequence: TGTGCCAGCAGCTTTGGACAGGCGGTCTATGGCTACACCTTC. The entire variable domain, with the rest obtained from reference TRBV5-4 and TRBJ1-2, is as follows: ETGVTQSPTHLIKTRGQQVTLRCSSQSGHNTVSWYQQALGQGPQFIFQYYREEENGRGNFPPRFSGLQFPNYSSELNVNALELDDSALYLCASSFGQAVYGYTFGSGTRLTVV.

There are a few counts of this clone. This chain joins TRBV2 and TRBJ2-2; D remains ambiguous. The CDR3 is 12 residues long. Trimming shortened V by 7 bases and J by 7 bases, and 10 bases separated the two germline ends. CDR1 SNHLY and CDR2 FYNNEI come from the germline V gene. The CDR3 spells CASKFGVGELFF. In DNA, the CDR3 is TGTGCCAGCAAGTTTGGCGTCGGGGAGCTGTTTTTT.

The rearrangement joins TRBV6-4 to TRBJ2-1; TRBD2 aligns across 7 bases. Germline assignment: CDR1 MRHNA and CDR2 SNTAGT. V lost 0 bases to trimming and J lost 8 bases; unmatched junction nucleotides: 7. The CDR3 is 15 amino acids. The CDR3: CASSDSGGGPDEQFF. In DNA form, the CDR3 reads TGTGCCAGCAGTGACTCTGGGGGAGGGCCCGATGAGCAGTTCTTC.

The chain links TRBV18 to TRBJ1-1, with TRBD1 matching 7 bases. Germline CDR1 is KGHSH and CDR2 is LQKENI. The CDR3 has 14 amino acids. After removal of 3 bases from V and 1 base from J, the junction contained 2 bases not matched to a gene. The CDR3 is CASSPGQPNTEAFF. The CDR3 bases are TGTGCCAGCTCACCGGGACAGCCGAACACTGAAGCTTTCTTT.

The chain couples TRBV12-5 to TRBJ2-3, with a possible D match to TRBD2 (7 bases). V lost 0 bases, J lost 5 bases, and 15 bases lay in between. The CDR3 contains 16 residues. Germline-derived CDR1 and CDR2 are LGHNT and FRNRAP. The CDR3 DNA follows: TGTGCTAGTGGTTTGGTAGGTGGGGGGGCCTTAGATACGCAGTATTTT. The encoded protein is CASGLVGGGALDTQYF. The variable domain in full, completed from reference TRBV12-5 and TRBJ2-3, reads DARVTQTPRHKVTEMGQEVTMRCQPILGHNTVFWYRQTMMQGLELLAYFRNRAPLDDSGMPKDRFSAEMPDATLATLKIQPSEPRDSAVYFCASGLVGGGALDTQYFGPGTRLTVL.

The rearrangement links TRBV5-1 to TRBJ2-3, with TRBD2 matching 7 bases. Germline CDR1 reads SGHRS; CDR2 reads YFSETQ. The CDR3 is 15 amino acids. J was trimmed by 0 bases and V by 2 bases; bases with no gene match: 3. CDR3 sequence reads: CASSFGTTSTDTQYF. CDR3 coding DNA: TGCGCCAGCAGCTTTGGGACTACCAGCACAGATACGCAGTATTTT.

The chain has TRBV5-1 and TRBJ2-7; TRBD1 might be the D (6 bases). The CDR3 consists of 14 residues. V gave up 2 bases and J gave up 0 bases, with 9 bases separating them. Germline V gene data show CDR1 as SGHRS and CDR2 as YFSETQ. The CDR3: CASSLMDSSYEQYF. The CDR3 nucleotides read TGCGCCAGCAGCTTAATGGACAGCTCCTACGAGCAGTACTTC.

This chain uses TRBV4-2 with TRBJ2-6; the D gene is possibly TRBD2 (6 bases). Germline V gene lookup returns CDR1 LGHNA and CDR2 YNFKEQ. Trimming stripped 0 bases from V and 0 bases from J, with 9 bases between. CDR3 length: 17 amino acids. The CDR3: CASSQDMEGSGANVLTF. The CDR3 nucleotides read TGTGCCAGCAGCCAAGATATGGAGGGCTCTGGGGCCAACGTCCTGACTTTC.

The chain combines TRBV7-7 with TRBJ1-5; 10 bases agree with TRBD1. The germline V gene has CDR1 SSHAT and CDR2 FNYEAQ (reference sequence). V shed 2 bases and J 0 bases; nucleotides not matched to a gene: 7. The CDR3 sequence is 18 residues long. The CDR3 DNA is TGTGCCAGCAGCTTATGGGGACAGGGGCACAATAGCAATCAGCCCCAGCATTTT. Its protein product is CASSLWGQGHNSNQPQHF.

The chain combines TRBV19 with TRBJ1-3; possible D gene TRBD1, 5 bases. The V end lost 5 bases, the J end lost 0 bases, and 14 bases lay between the germline ends. Per germline, CDR1 LNHDA and CDR2 SQIVND (reference sequence). CDR3 length: 16 residues. In DNA form, the CDR3 reads TGTGCCAGTAGTCTTTCCGCGACAGTCTCTGGAAACACCATATATTTT. Its protein is CASSLSATVSGNTIYF.

The rearrangement links TRBV7-9 to TRBJ2-3; TRBD1 agrees at 8 bases. This CDR3 region has 16 residues. The trim removed 5 bases at V and 1 base at J, leaving 8 bases unmatched. Germline V CDR1 and CDR2: SEHNR, FQNEAQ (reference sequence). The CDR3 DNA reads TGTGCCAGCAGCACTGGACAGGGTCGGGGCACAGATACGCAGTATTTT. Translated, it gives CASSTGQGRGTDTQYF.

The chain carries TRBV5-1 and TRBJ2-2; D might be TRBD1 (6 bases). The CDR3 has 12 residues. CDR1 is SGHRS, CDR2 YFSETQ, per germline. The V end was cut by 7 bases, the J end by 6 bases, with 10 bases between. This chain's CDR3 is CASGTGPGELFF. For the CDR3, the DNA is TGCGCCAGCGGAACAGGGCCCGGGGAGCTGTTTTTT.

The chain has TRBV5-1 and TRBJ1-2; 11 bases match TRBD1. J gave up 4 bases and V 4 bases, and 3 bases lay outside the gene matches. CDR1 is SGHRS, CDR2 YFSETQ, per germline. The CDR3 loop spans 14 amino acids. The CDR3 protein is CASSDGTGGYGYTF. The CDR3, as DNA: TGCGCCAGCAGCGACGGGACAGGGGGCTATGGCTACACCTTC.

This clone was found a few times. The rearrangement joins TRBV2 to TRBJ1-5; D ambiguous. The length of the CDR3 is 13 residues. The germline CDR1 and CDR2 sequences are SNHLY and FYNNEI. The DNA of the CDR3 is TGTGCTAAGGGCAGAGATAGCAATCAGCCCCAGCATTTT. Translation: CAKGRDSNQPQHF.

The chain uses TRBV7-9 and TRBJ2-3; 12 positions match TRBD2. Trimming removed 5 bases from V and 3 bases from J; junction bases left unmatched: 3. The length of the CDR3 is 15 residues. The germline gives CDR1 SEHNR, CDR2 FQNEAQ (reference sequence). The CDR3 DNA reads as TGTGCCAGCAGCCCGACTAGCGGGAGAACAGATACGCAGTATTTT. Encoded protein: CASSPTSGRTDTQYF.

This sequence joins TRBV6-5 and TRBJ1-2; D not certain. The CDR3 covers 16 residues. In germline, CDR1 is MNHEY, CDR2 SVGAGI. Trimming cost V 0 bases and J 6 bases, with 17 bases left between them. In nucleotides, the CDR3 is TGTGCCAGCAGTTACTCGATGGAGGGCGCCGTGGATGGCTACACCTTC. Amino acid sequence: CASSYSMEGAVDGYTF.

The V call is TRBV21-1, the J call TRBJ2-4. TRBV21-1 is noted as a pseudogene. The CDR3 loop spans 20 amino acids. For the CDR3, the DNA is TGTGCCAGCAGCAAAGTTATGATTATAAGACGGATACTAGCCAAAAACATTCAGTACTTC. Its translation: CASSKVMIIRRILAKNIQYF.

The V gene is TRBV4-2, the J gene TRBJ2-5; TRBD2 matches at 10 bases. CDR1 and CDR2 from the germline V gene are LGHNA and YNFKEQ. The CDR3 is 16 residues long. V shed 0 bases and J 4 bases; nucleotides not matched to a gene: 5. DNA for the CDR3: TGTGCCAGCAGCCAAGATGGCGCTAGCGGGAGAGAGACCCAGTACTTC. It yields the protein CASSQDGASGRETQYF.

The chain combines TRBV20-1 with TRBJ1-5; D is undetermined. The CDR3 runs 16 residues. V dropped 3 bases and J dropped 0 bases, with 15 bases sitting between them. Germline V lookup: CDR1 DFQATT, CDR2 SNEGSKA (reference sequence). The CDR3 spells CSASGLRWYSNQPQHF. In nucleotides, the CDR3 is TGCAGTGCTAGTGGTCTTCGGTGGTATAGCAATCAGCCCCAGCATTTT.

The chain links TRBV6-5 to TRBJ1-3; D gene unclear. Germline V CDR1 and CDR2: MNHEY, SVGAGI. This CDR3 is built from 15 residues. Trimming left V 5 bases short and J 0 bases short, with 11 bases between. The DNA for the CDR3 is TGTGCCAGCAGTAGCGGAGGGAACTCTGGAAACACCATATATTTT. Translation gives CASSSGGNSGNTIYF.

V gene TRBV1 combines with J gene TRBJ2-3; the table's TRBD2 call for D was not verified on the DNA. TRBV1 is reported as a pseudogene. The CDR3 length is 17 residues. The CDR3 here is CTSSQWGGGRAADTQYF. The DNA for the CDR3 is TGCACCAGCAGCCAATGGGGCGGCGGGAGGGCCGCAGATACGCAGTATTTT.

V and J are TRBV7-8 and TRBJ2-7; TRBD2 agrees at 11 bases. V lost 4 bases, J lost 2 bases, and 10 bases stayed unmatched. CDR1 and CDR2 from the germline V gene are SGHVS and FQNEAQ. The CDR3 is 17 residues long. CDR3 residues: CASSSARRLAGTYEQYF. The CDR3 nucleotides read TGTGCCAGCAGCTCCGCCCGGCGACTAGCGGGGACCTACGAGCAGTACTTC.

This clone has just a few counts. The V gene is TRBV7-9, the J gene TRBJ1-3; D is ambiguous. The CDR3 runs to 15 residues. CDR1 is SEHNR, CDR2 FQNEAQ, per germline (reference sequence). Trimming removed 2 bases from V and 4 bases from J, with 12 bases in between. CDR3 in amino acids: CASSLFGRYGNTIYF. CDR3 coding DNA: TGTGCCAGCAGCTTATTCGGTCGGTACGGAAACACCATATATTTT.